The 6 T cell receptor beta chains below all came from one sample that was sequenced in a study of shared clonotypes between healthy human individuals. The naive CD8 population came from CD45RO-negative cells selected for CCR7, without terminally differentiated effector memory CD45RA+ cells. Only in-frame clones appear in the TCRdb table, and some are missing; sequencing was by immunoSEQ multiplex PCR. The table lists around 2,000,000 clones, about 93% of them singletons. The source material was naive CD8+ T cells from PBMCs. The receptor source for this set is a young man in good health. Some clones in this sample may be carry-over from other donors' samples.

The rearrangement uses TRBV5-5 and TRBJ1-2, with D perhaps TRBD1 (5 bases). The CDR3 length is 14 residues. Trimming cost V 0 bases and J 8 bases, with 14 bases left between them. Germline loops: CDR1 SGHKS, CDR2 YYEKEE (reference sequence). The CDR3 DNA reads TGTGCCAGCAGCTTGGATCGGGGGACGGCGGGCTACACCTTC. Its protein product is CASSLDRGTAGYTF.

The rearrangement joins TRBV7-9 to TRBJ2-7; TRBD1 agrees at 10 bases. Per germline, CDR1 SEHNR and CDR2 FQNEAQ (reference sequence). There are 15 residues in the CDR3. With V trimmed by 5 bases and J by 6 bases, 10 bases remained unmatched. CDR3 sequence reads: CASSLGQGVFLEQYF. CDR3 DNA: TGTGCCAGCAGCCTAGGACAGGGGGTTTTTCTCGAGCAGTACTTC.

This chain links TRBV19 with TRBJ1-1; D not resolved. The ends were cut back, 5 bases at V and 5 bases at J, with 6 bases in the middle. Germline CDR1 and CDR2: LNHDA and SQIVND (reference sequence). This CDR3 spans 11 amino acids. The CDR3 spells CASSWVTEAFF. The CDR3 DNA reads as TGTGCCAGTAGTTGGGTTACTGAAGCTTTCTTT. Together with reference TRBV19 and TRBJ1-1, the CDR3 gives the full variable domain: DGGITQSPKYLFRKEGQNVTLSCEQNLNHDAMYWYRQDPGQGLRLIYYSQIVNDFQKGDIAEGYSVSREKKESFPLTVTSAQKNPTAFYLCASSWVTEAFFGQGTRLTVV.

This clone has only a few counts. The chain carries TRBV4-1 and TRBJ1-5; unclear D gene. CDR3 size: 13 residues. In germline, CDR1 is MGHRA, CDR2 YSYEKL. V lost 4 bases and J 7 bases, leaving 11 bases between the germline ends. The CDR3 sequence is CASSLRRGQPQHF. The CDR3 region has the DNA TGCGCCAGCAGCCTCCGACGAGGCCAGCCCCAGCATTTT.

The sample holds one count of this clone. The V gene is TRBV9, the J gene TRBJ2-2, with 9 bases that match TRBD1. V shed 3 bases, J shed 6 bases, and the junction held 6 bases outside the gene matches. This CDR3 has 15 amino acids. Germline CDR1 SGDLS, CDR2 YYNGEE. The CDR3 DNA reads TGTGCCAGCAGCGCCCGGACAGGGGAGGCCGGGGAGCTGTTTTTT. It encodes CASSARTGEAGELFF.

J is TRBJ1-4 and V is TRBV11-2; maybe TRBD1 (5 bases). Deletions cut 2 bases from V and 3 bases from J, with 19 bases between. CDR1 and CDR2 from the germline V gene are SGHAT and FQNNGV. The CDR3 has 18 amino acids. CDR3 sequence: CASSLMTAGGRANEKLFF. For the CDR3, the DNA is TGTGCCAGCAGCTTAATGACAGCCGGAGGTCGGGCTAATGAAAAACTGTTTTTT.